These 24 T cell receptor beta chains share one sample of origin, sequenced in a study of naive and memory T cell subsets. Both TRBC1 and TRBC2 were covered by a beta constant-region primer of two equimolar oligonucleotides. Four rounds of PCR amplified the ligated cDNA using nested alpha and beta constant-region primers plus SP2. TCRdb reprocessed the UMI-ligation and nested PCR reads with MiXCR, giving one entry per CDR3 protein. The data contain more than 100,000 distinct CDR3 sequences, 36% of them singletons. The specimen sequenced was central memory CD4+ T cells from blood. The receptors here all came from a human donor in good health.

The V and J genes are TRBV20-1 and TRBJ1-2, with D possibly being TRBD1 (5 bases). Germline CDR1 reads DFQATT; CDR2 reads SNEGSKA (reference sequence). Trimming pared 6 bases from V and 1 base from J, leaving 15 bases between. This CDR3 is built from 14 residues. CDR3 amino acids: CSAQTDTFNYGYTF. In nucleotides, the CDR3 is TGCAGTGCCCAGACAGATACCTTTAACTATGGCTACACCTTC.

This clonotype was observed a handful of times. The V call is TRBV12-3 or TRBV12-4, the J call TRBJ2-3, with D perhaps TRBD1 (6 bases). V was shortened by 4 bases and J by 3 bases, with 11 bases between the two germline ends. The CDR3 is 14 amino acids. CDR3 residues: CASSYDRQTDTQYF. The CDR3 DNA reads TGTGCCAGCAGTTATGACAGGCAGACAGATACGCAGTATTTT.

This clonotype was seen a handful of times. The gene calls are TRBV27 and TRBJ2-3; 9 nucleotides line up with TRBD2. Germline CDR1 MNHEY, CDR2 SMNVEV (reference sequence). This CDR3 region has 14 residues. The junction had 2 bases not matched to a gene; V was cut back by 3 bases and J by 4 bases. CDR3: CASSFSGRSDTQYF. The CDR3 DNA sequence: TGTGCCAGCAGTTTTAGCGGGAGATCAGATACGCAGTATTTT.

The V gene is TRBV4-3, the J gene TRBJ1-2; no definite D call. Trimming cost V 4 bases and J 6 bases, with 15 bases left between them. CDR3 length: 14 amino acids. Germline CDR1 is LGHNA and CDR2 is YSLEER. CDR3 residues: CASSRQRNRDGYTF. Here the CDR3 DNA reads TGCGCCAGCAGCCGCCAAAGAAATCGGGATGGCTACACCTTC.

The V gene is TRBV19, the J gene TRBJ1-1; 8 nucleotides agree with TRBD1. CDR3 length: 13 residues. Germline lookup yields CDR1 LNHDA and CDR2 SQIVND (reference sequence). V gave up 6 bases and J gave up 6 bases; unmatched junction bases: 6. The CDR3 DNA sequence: TGTGCCAGTAGCCTAACAGGGGGAGCTGAAGCTTTCTTT. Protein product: CASSLTGGAEAFF.

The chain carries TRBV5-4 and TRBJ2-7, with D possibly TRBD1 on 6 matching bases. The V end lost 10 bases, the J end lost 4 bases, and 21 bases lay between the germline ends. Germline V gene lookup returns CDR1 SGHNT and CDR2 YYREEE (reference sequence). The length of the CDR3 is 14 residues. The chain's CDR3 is CAHSLWGRGYEQYF. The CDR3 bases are TGTGCCCATAGTTTGTGGGGGCGAGGTTACGAGCAGTACTTC.

The CDR3 DNA sequence: TGCGCCAGCAGCCGGCTCCTCGGACTAGCGGGAGATAATGAGCAGTTCTTC. Encoded protein: CASSRLLGLAGDNEQFF. V and J are TRBV5-1 and TRBJ2-1; 13 bases are a match to TRBD2. J was trimmed by 7 bases and V by 4 bases; bases with no gene match: 11. CDR1 and CDR2 (germline): SGHRS, YFSETQ. The CDR3 has 17 residues.

CDR3 amino acids: CASSLARVRGGSYNEQFF. For the CDR3, the DNA is TGTGCCAGCAGCTTAGCTCGGGTTCGGGGGGGGTCCTACAATGAGCAGTTCTTC. The chain employs TRBV7-8 and TRBJ2-1; 8 bases map to TRBD2. Germline lookup yields CDR1 SGHVS and CDR2 FQNEAQ. Germline trimming cut 0 bases from V and 1 base from J; bases unmatched to any gene: 8. The CDR3 runs to 18 residues.

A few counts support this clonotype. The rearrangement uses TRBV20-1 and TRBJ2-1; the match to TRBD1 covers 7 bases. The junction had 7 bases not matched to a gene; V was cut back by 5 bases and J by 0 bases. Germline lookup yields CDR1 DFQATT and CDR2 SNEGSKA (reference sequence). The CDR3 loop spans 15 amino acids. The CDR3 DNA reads TGCAGTGCTCTCAAGACAGGGCCCTCCTACAATGAGCAGTTCTTC. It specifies CSALKTGPSYNEQFF.

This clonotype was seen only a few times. CDR3 coding DNA: TGCAGCGTTGAAACGTTCAGTTACGAGCAGTACTTC. Translating gives CSVETFSYEQYF. The J gene is TRBJ2-7, the V gene TRBV29-1; D gene uncertain. This CDR3 is built from 12 residues. The V gene's germline CDR1 is SQVTM and CDR2 ANQGSEA. Trimming removed 2 bases at V and 4 bases at J, with 9 bases between.

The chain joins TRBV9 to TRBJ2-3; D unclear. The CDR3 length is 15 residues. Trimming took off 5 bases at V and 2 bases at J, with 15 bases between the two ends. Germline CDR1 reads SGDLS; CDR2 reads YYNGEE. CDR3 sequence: CASRAGGAITDTQYF. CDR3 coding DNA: TGTGCCAGCAGGGCAGGTGGAGCGATCACAGATACGCAGTATTTT.

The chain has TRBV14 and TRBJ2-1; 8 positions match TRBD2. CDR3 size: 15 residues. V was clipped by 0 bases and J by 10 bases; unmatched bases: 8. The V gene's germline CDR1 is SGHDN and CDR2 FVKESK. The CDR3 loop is CASSQDVWTSSEQFF. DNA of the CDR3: TGTGCCAGCAGCCAAGATGTATGGACTAGCAGCGAGCAGTTCTTC. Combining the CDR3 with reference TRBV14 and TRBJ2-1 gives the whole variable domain EAGVTQFPSHSVIEKGQTVTLRCDPISGHDNLYWYRRVMGKEIKFLLHFVKESKQDESGMPNNRFLAERTGGTYSTLKVQPAELEDSGVYFCASSQDVWTSSEQFFGPGTRLTVL.

The CDR3 protein is CASSPGAAGGPDNEQFF. The DNA for the CDR3 is TGTGCCAGCAGCCCAGGAGCGGCGGGAGGGCCAGACAATGAGCAGTTCTTC. The chain has TRBV7-6 and TRBJ2-1; 9 bases align to TRBD2. Trimming cost V 5 bases and J 5 bases; bases outside gene matches: 13. Germline CDR1 is SGHVS and CDR2 is FNYEAQ. The CDR3 has 17 residues.

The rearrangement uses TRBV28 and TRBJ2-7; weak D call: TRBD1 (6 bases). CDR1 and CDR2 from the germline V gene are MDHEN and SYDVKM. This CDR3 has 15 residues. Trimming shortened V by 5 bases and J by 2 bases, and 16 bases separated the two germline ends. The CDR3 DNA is TGTGCCAGCAGTAAAACAGGGAACCGCGCCTACGAGCAGTACTTC. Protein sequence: CASSKTGNRAYEQYF.

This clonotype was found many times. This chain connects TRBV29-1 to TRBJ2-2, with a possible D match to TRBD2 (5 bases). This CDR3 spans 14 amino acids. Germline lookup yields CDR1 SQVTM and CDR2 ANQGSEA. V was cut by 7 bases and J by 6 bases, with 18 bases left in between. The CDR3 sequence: CSEPRGKPAGELFF. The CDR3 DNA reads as TGCAGCGAACCTCGAGGGAAGCCGGCCGGGGAGCTGTTTTTT.

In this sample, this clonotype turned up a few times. CDR3 protein: CASSAGLGGTDTQYF. DNA for the CDR3: TGCGCCAGCAGCGCTGGACTAGGAGGCACAGATACGCAGTATTTT. The J gene is TRBJ2-3, the V gene TRBV5-1, with 7 bases lining up with TRBD2. The ends lost 4 bases at V and 1 base at J; junction bases unmatched: 6. The germline V gene has CDR1 SGHRS and CDR2 YFSETQ. The CDR3 runs to 15 residues. Supplemented by reference TRBV5-1 and TRBJ2-3, the full variable domain reads KAGVTQTPRYLIKTRGQQVTLSCSPISGHRSVSWYQQTPGQGLQFLFEYFSETQRNKGNFPGRFSGRQFSNSRSEMNVSTLELGDSALYLCASSAGLGGTDTQYFGPGTRLTVL.

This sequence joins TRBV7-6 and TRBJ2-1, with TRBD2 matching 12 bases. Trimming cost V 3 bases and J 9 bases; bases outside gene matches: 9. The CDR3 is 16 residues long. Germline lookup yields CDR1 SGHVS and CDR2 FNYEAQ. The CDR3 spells CASSFRTSGMYGEQFF. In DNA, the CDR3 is TGTGCCAGCAGCTTTCGGACTAGCGGGATGTACGGTGAGCAGTTCTTC.

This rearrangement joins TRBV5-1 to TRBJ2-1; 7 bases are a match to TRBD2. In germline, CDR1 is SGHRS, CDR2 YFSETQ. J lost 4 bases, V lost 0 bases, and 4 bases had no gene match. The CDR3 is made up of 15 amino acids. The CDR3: CASSLVLAPYNEQFF. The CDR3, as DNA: TGCGCCAGCAGCTTGGTACTAGCGCCATACAATGAGCAGTTCTTC.

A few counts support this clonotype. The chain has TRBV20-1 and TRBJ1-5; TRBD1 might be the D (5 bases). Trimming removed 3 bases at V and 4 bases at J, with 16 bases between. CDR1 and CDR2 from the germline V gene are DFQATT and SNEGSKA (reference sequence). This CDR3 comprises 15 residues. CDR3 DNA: TGCAGTGCTAGTCTAAGGGGCTCGCTAAATCAGCCCCAGCATTTT. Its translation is CSASLRGSLNQPQHF.

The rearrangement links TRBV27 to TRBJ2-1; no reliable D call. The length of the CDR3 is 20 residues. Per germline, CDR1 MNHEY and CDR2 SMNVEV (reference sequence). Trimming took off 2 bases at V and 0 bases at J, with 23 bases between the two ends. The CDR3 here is CASSLSGGRTMGSSYNEQFF. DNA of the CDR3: TGTGCCAGCAGTTTAAGTGGTGGTCGTACTATGGGCAGCTCCTACAATGAGCAGTTCTTC.

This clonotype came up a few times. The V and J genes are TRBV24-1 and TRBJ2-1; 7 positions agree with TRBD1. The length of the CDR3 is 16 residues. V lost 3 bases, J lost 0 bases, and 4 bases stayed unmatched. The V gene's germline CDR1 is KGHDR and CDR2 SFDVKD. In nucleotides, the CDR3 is TGTGCCACCAGTGATGTGACAGGGAGCTCCTACAATGAGCAGTTCTTC. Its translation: CATSDVTGSSYNEQFF.

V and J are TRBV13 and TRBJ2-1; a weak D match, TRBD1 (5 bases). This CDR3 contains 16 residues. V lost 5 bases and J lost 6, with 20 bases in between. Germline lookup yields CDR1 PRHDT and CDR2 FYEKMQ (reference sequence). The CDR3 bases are TGTGCCAGCAGCGCACTGGCAGGGATGGTCTCCAATGAGCAGTTCTTC. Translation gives CASSALAGMVSNEQFF.

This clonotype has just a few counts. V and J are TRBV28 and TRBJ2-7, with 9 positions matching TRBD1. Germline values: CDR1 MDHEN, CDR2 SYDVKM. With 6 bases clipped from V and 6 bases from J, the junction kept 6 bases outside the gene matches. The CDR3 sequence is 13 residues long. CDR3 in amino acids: CASRQGAISEQYF. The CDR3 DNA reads TGTGCCAGCAGACAGGGGGCCATCTCCGAGCAGTACTTC.

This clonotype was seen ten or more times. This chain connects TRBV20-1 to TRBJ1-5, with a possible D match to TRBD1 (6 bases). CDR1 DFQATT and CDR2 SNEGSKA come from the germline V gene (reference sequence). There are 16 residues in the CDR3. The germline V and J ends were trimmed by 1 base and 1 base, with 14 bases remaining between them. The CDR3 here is CSARGGGVRSNQPQHF. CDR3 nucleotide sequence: TGCAGTGCTAGAGGGGGGGGCGTAAGGAGCAATCAGCCCCAGCATTTT.